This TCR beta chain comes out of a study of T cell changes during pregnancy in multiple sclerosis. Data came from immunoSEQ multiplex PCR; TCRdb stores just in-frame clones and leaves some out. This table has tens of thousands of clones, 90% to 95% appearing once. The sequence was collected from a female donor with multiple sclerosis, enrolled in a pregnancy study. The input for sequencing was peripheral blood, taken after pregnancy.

This CDR3 is CASSPPGGPGELFF. For the CDR3, the DNA is TGTGCCAGCAGCCCTCCAGGGGGCCCCGGGGAGCTGTTTTTT. V usage is TRBV6-5 and J usage is TRBJ2-2; 8 bases match TRBD1. Germline V gene data show CDR1 as MNHEY and CDR2 as SVGAGI. The CDR3 has 14 residues. V lost 6 bases, J lost 6 bases, and 6 bases stayed unmatched.